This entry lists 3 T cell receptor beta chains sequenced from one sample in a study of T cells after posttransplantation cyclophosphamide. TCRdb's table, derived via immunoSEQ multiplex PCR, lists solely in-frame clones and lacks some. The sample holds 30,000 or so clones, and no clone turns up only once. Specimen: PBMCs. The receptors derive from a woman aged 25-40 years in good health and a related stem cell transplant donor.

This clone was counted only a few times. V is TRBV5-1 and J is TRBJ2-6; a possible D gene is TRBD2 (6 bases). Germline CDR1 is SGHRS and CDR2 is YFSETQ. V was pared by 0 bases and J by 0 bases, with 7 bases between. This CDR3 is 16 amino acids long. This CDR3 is CASSLGGDSGANVLTF. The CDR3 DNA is TGCGCCAGCAGCTTGGGGGGGGACTCTGGGGCCAACGTCCTGACTTTC.

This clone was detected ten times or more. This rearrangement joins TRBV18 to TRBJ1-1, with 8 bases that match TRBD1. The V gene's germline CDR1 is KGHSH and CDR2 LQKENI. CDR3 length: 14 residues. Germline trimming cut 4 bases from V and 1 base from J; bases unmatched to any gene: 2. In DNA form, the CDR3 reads TGTGCCAGCTCACGACAGGGGCAGAACACTGAAGCTTTCTTT. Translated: CASSRQGQNTEAFF.

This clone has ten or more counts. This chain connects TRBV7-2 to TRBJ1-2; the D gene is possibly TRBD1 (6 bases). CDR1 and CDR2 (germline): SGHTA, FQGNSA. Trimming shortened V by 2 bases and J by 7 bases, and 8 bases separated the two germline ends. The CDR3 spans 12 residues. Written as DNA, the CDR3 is TGTGCCAGCAGCTTACCAGGGGCTGGCTACACCTTC. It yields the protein CASSLPGAGYTF. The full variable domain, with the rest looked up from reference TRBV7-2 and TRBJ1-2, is GAGVSQSPSNKVTEKGKDVELRCDPISGHTALYWYRQSLGQGLEFLIYFQGNSAPDKSGLPSDRFSAERTGGSVSTLTIQRTQQEDSAVYLCASSLPGAGYTFGSGTRLTVV.